The 22 T cell receptor beta chains presented below share a single source sample, sequenced in a study of cytotoxic CD8 clonotypes in ibrutinib-treated CLL. Sequencing was performed with immunoSEQ multiplex PCR; in TCRdb, only in-frame clones are kept and a portion is missing. The table lists some 290,000 clones, just under 80% of them singletons. Here the sequenced sample was PBMCs, taken before ibrutinib treatment. Source of these receptors: a human donor with chronic lymphocytic leukemia.

The J gene is TRBJ2-7, the V gene TRBV20-1; D not certain. V lost 5 bases to trimming and J lost 3 bases, with 8 bases between them. The CDR3 has 11 amino acids. CDR1 and CDR2 from the germline V gene are DFQATT and SNEGSKA (reference sequence). The CDR3 spells CSAFSVYEQYF. CDR3 DNA sequence: TGCAGTGCTTTCAGTGTCTACGAGCAGTACTTC.

This clone has only a few counts. This chain connects TRBV30 to TRBJ1-1; no definite D call. Trimming stripped 8 bases from V and 2 bases from J, with 6 bases between. Per germline, CDR1 GTSNPN and CDR2 SVGIG (reference sequence). The CDR3 is 10 amino acids. The CDR3 here is CATDNTEAFF. The DNA for the CDR3 is TGTGCCACTGACAACACTGAAGCTTTCTTT.

The chain employs TRBV15 and TRBJ2-1, with 7 bases matching TRBD2. The V gene's germline CDR1 is LNHNV and CDR2 YYDKDF (reference sequence). Losses at the gene ends were 4 bases for V and 8 bases for J; bases not matched to a gene: 8. The CDR3 loop spans 14 amino acids. The CDR3 DNA follows: TGTGCCACCAGCATCCGACTAGCTTATGATGAGCAGTTCTTC. It specifies CATSIRLAYDEQFF.

The rearrangement joins TRBV2 to TRBJ1-1; a possible D gene is TRBD1 (5 bases). The CDR3 runs to 12 residues. Germline assignment: CDR1 SNHLY and CDR2 FYNNEI. Trimming removed 8 bases at V and 3 bases at J, with 10 bases between. CDR3 nucleotide sequence: TGTGCCAGCGGGGCAGGGTACACTGAAGCTTTCTTT. It specifies CASGAGYTEAFF.

The V gene is TRBV27, the J gene TRBJ2-7, with 12 bases lining up with TRBD1. Germline V gene sequence: CDR1 MNHEY, CDR2 SMNVEV (reference sequence). There are 15 residues in the CDR3. J lost 4 bases, V lost 5 bases, and 6 bases had no gene match. CDR3 in amino acids: CASSEGTGGGYEQYF. DNA for the CDR3: TGTGCCAGCAGTGAAGGGACAGGGGGCGGATACGAGCAGTACTTC.

The chain uses TRBV2 and TRBJ1-5, with 7 bases that match TRBD1. The ends lost 6 bases at V and 1 base at J; junction bases unmatched: 3. Per germline, CDR1 SNHLY and CDR2 FYNNEI. CDR3 length: 14 residues. The CDR3 is CASSPGQSNQPQHF. The CDR3 DNA sequence: TGTGCCAGCAGCCCGGGACAGAGCAATCAGCCCCAGCATTTT.

The gene calls are TRBV27 and TRBJ2-1; D may be TRBD2 (6 bases). This CDR3 comprises 13 residues. The germline CDR1 and CDR2 sequences are MNHEY and SMNVEV (reference sequence). The V end lost 0 bases, the J end lost 16 bases, and 16 bases lay between the germline ends. The CDR3 bases are TGTGCCAGCAGTTTATCGGGGAATGCGGGATCTTTCTTC. This translates into CASSLSGNAGSFF.

The V gene is TRBV5-1, the J gene TRBJ2-5; D is uncertain. This CDR3 has 12 amino acids. Germline CDR1 reads SGHRS; CDR2 reads YFSETQ. The V gene lost 2 bases and the J gene lost 3 bases, with 5 bases spanning the gap. CDR3 DNA sequence: TGCGCCAGCAGCTTAGCCGAAGAGACCCAGTACTTC. Translated, it gives CASSLAEETQYF.

The chain employs TRBV28 and TRBJ2-7; possibly TRBD1 for D (6 bases). There are 14 residues in the CDR3. Germline assignment: CDR1 MDHEN and CDR2 SYDVKM. Trimming took off 7 bases at V and 1 base at J, with 14 bases between the two ends. The DNA of the CDR3 is TGTGCCAGCACCGGACAGCCCGGTTCCTACGAGCAGTACTTC. It specifies CASTGQPGSYEQYF.

The table lists this clone with a count of one. The sample has other DNA sequences that encode this CDR3 too. The V gene is TRBV5-1, the J gene TRBJ2-1; the match to TRBD2 covers 8 bases. With 4 bases clipped from V and 4 bases from J, the junction kept 4 bases outside the gene matches. Germline values: CDR1 SGHRS, CDR2 YFSETQ. This CDR3 has 14 amino acids. CDR3 in DNA: TGCGCCAGCAGCCCGGGAGGGGCATACAATGAGCAGTTCTTC. Its translation is CASSPGGAYNEQFF.

J is TRBJ1-4 and V is TRBV28; no definite D call. Germline lookup yields CDR1 MDHEN and CDR2 SYDVKM. This CDR3 is 16 amino acids long. Trimming removed 5 bases from V and 7 bases from J, with 20 bases in between. The CDR3 reads CASSPPRWGGSEKLFF. The CDR3 region has the DNA TGTGCCAGCAGTCCCCCGAGATGGGGAGGGAGTGAAAAACTGTTTTTT.

This chain uses TRBV19 with TRBJ2-1; D remains unclear. V was cut by 6 bases and J by 3 bases, with 6 bases left in between. Germline loops: CDR1 LNHDA, CDR2 SQIVND (reference sequence). The CDR3 extends over 12 amino acids. CDR3: CASSDHYNEQFF. CDR3 nucleotide sequence: TGTGCCAGTAGCGACCACTACAATGAGCAGTTCTTC.

In its sample, this clone was seen a few times. The DNA of the CDR3 is TGTGCCAGCAGCTTAAGCGTGGGGGTCAGCTCCTACGAGCAGTACTTC. Its protein product is CASSLSVGVSSYEQYF. This chain links TRBV11-2 with TRBJ2-7; tentatively, D is TRBD1 or TRBD2 (5 bases each). The CDR3 runs to 16 residues. Trimming took 2 bases from V and 0 from J, leaving 14 bases between them. CDR1 is SGHAT, CDR2 FQNNGV, per germline.

This chain connects TRBV7-8 to TRBJ2-1; TRBD1 might be the D (11 bases). Germline values: CDR1 SGHVS, CDR2 FQNEAQ. The ends were cut back, 3 bases at V and 8 bases at J, with 29 bases in the middle. The CDR3 runs to 19 residues. In DNA, the CDR3 is TGTGCCAGCAGCTTCCGGGACAGGGGGGCTAGCGGGAGAGCGGATGAGCAGTTCTTC. Translated, it gives CASSFRDRGASGRADEQFF.

The chain has TRBV5-4 and TRBJ2-6; 11 bases line up with TRBD1. With V trimmed by 4 bases and J by 1 base, 10 bases remained unmatched. Germline CDR1 is SGHNT and CDR2 is YYREEE (reference sequence). This CDR3 spans 19 amino acids. CDR3 in amino acids: CASSAGQGASFSGANVLTF. Written as DNA, the CDR3 is TGTGCCAGCAGCGCTGGACAGGGGGCGTCATTTTCTGGGGCCAACGTCCTGACTTTC.

The J gene is TRBJ2-1, the V gene TRBV7-2; 9 bases agree with TRBD2. V lost 1 base, J lost 6 bases, and 10 bases stayed unmatched. The CDR3 runs to 17 residues. The germline V gene encodes CDR1 SGHTA and CDR2 FQGNSA. The CDR3 DNA is TGTGCCAGCAGCTTAGATTGGCGGCTAGCGGGGCTCAATGAGCAGTTCTTC. Protein product: CASSLDWRLAGLNEQFF.

This chain links TRBV4-3 with TRBJ2-1, with 13 bases matching TRBD2. The CDR3 is made up of 18 amino acids. Germline loops: CDR1 LGHNA, CDR2 YSLEER. The ends lost 0 bases at V and 2 bases at J; junction bases unmatched: 4. This CDR3 is CASSQDTGTSGAYNEQFF. The CDR3 DNA follows: TGCGCCAGCAGCCAAGATACAGGGACTAGCGGGGCCTACAATGAGCAGTTCTTC.

V and J are TRBV5-1 and TRBJ2-7; 13 nucleotides match TRBD2. The J segment lost 2 bases and the V segment lost 4 bases, leaving 9 bases of the junction unmatched. Germline CDR1 SGHRS, CDR2 YFSETQ. This CDR3 is 17 amino acids long. CDR3 protein: CASSRGLAGEFTYEQYF. Written as DNA, the CDR3 is TGCGCCAGCAGCCGTGGACTAGCGGGGGAATTTACCTACGAGCAGTACTTC.

CDR3 residues: CASSDSSGGTDTQYF. The CDR3 DNA is TGCGCCAGCAGTGATTCTAGCGGGGGCACAGATACGCAGTATTTT. The rearrangement joins TRBV4-3 to TRBJ2-3, with 9 bases aligning to TRBD2. Germline CDR1 and CDR2: LGHNA and YSLEER. Unmatched junction bases numbered 5, after V lost 6 bases and J lost 1 base. CDR3 length: 15 amino acids.

The chain couples TRBV9 to TRBJ2-5, with a possible D match to TRBD2 (5 bases). Germline CDR1 reads SGDLS; CDR2 reads YYNGEE. This CDR3 has 17 residues. The V and J ends lost 0 bases and 2 bases respectively, with 17 bases between them. The CDR3 DNA reads as TGTGCCAGCAGCGTAGCTTTAAGTGGTGGAGGACAAGAGACCCAGTACTTC. Translating gives CASSVALSGGGQETQYF.

Worth noting for this clone: The sample has other DNA sequences that encode this CDR3 too. The chain employs TRBV5-1 and TRBJ2-2; the match to TRBD1 covers 11 bases. The V segment lost 3 bases and the J segment 2 bases; nucleotides outside the gene matches: 3. This CDR3 has 16 amino acids. From germline, CDR1 is SGHRS and CDR2 YFSETQ. The CDR3 coding sequence is TGCGCCAGCAGCTCTGGACAGGGGGCTAACACCGGGGAGCTGTTTTTT. Encoded protein: CASSSGQGANTGELFF.

The chain couples TRBV7-2 to TRBJ1-5; D is unresolved. The CDR3 has 15 residues. Germline V gene sequence: CDR1 SGHTA, CDR2 FQGNSA. V dropped 2 bases and J dropped 3 bases, with 11 bases sitting between them. As DNA, the CDR3 is TGTGCCAGCAGCTTAAGTTGGACTTCCAATCAGCCCCAGCATTTT. Translation: CASSLSWTSNQPQHF.